The TCR beta chain under discussion was sequenced for a study of T cell responses to AZD1222 COVID-19 vaccine. Comment on this clone: Its target is not known.

Study results and caveats: Donors were chiefly white British, with a greater number of females, and clonal diversity was perhaps underestimated. Without day 14 samples, only post-peak T cell repertoires were studied. CD4 TCRs linked to vaccination spanned spike, dominating at 160-218 and 743-854. At study baseline, merely six AZD1222 recipients were seropositive.

Clones were sequenced by immunoSEQ multiplex PCR, and TCRdb holds only the in-frame ones, with some missing. The repertoire holds about 110,000 clones, nearly 90% seen once, with 3.2% in the top ten. This TCR was recovered from an adult in good health. The source was peripheral blood, collected on day 0 of AZD1222 vaccination.

CDR3 sequence: CASSQLTLGGEQYF. CDR3 nucleotide sequence: TGTGCCAGCAGCCAACTTACACTGGGTGGCGAGCAGTACTTC. J is TRBJ2-7 and V is TRBV14; D remains unclear. Trimming removed 2 bases from V and 6 bases from J, with 14 bases in between. The CDR3 sequence is 14 residues long. Germline CDR1 is SGHDN and CDR2 is FVKESK.